Included here is one T cell receptor (beta chain) sequence, with context. Its antigen remains unknown. The sample comes from a study of cytomegalovirus exposure and HLA in healthy donors. Trimming shortened V by 1 base and J by 6 bases, and 10 bases separated the two germline ends. The CDR3 is made up of 13 amino acids. Germline CDR1 SGHNT, CDR2 YENEEA. In the PCR, 60 Vbeta and 13 Jbeta primers were used. The data were produced by immunoSEQ multiplex PCR, yet TCRdb's version contains in-frame clones alone and is incomplete. The sample holds about 68,000 clones, about 81% seen once. The study's findings and limits: The dataset shows that most TCR sequences were rare, while some public TCRs occurred in many donors.

This receptor was identified in a human donor in good health. The sequenced sample was PBMCs. V and J are TRBV11-3 and TRBJ2-7; D not resolved. The CDR3 region has the DNA TGTGCCAGCAGCTTAGGGGCTGATCGCGAGCAGTACTTC. Its protein is CASSLGADREQYF.